These 17 T cell receptor beta chains share one sample of origin, sequenced in a study of graft-versus-host responses after intestinal transplantation. Profiled with immunoSEQ multiplex PCR; TCRdb holds only in-frame clones, not every one. The sample has approximately 70,000 clones; 89% are singletons. No antigen is known for these receptors. This sample comprised unstimulated CD8+ T cells sorted from spleen or lymph node cells, obtained before intestinal transplant. All receptors come from a human donor who received an intestinal transplant.

V is TRBV21-1 and J is TRBJ2-7; the tabulated D call, TRBD2, remains unverified against the DNA. TRBV21-1 is deemed a pseudogene. The CDR3 is 17 amino acids. The CDR3 is CASSKRLGTSGRYEQYF. CDR3 DNA: TGTGCCAGCAGCAAAAGGTTGGGGACTAGCGGGAGATACGAGCAGTACTTC.

The rearrangement uses TRBV27 and TRBJ1-1, with no clear D. This CDR3 has 14 amino acids. Trimming took off 5 bases at V and 5 bases at J, with 15 bases between the two ends. Germline CDR1 and CDR2: MNHEY and SMNVEV (reference sequence). CDR3 in DNA: TGTGCCAGCAGTCCCCTCGGATCGGGGACTGAAGCTTTCTTT. Protein product: CASSPLGSGTEAFF.

V and J are TRBV21-1 and TRBJ2-3; the D segment call TRBD2 is taken from the table without a DNA check. TRBV21-1 is assigned pseudogene status. CDR3 length equals 16 residues. CDR3 region: CASSLRDSRTTDTQYF. The CDR3 coding sequence is TGTGCCAGCAGCCTTCGGGACTCCAGGACTACAGATACGCAGTATTTT.

The chain links TRBV27 to TRBJ2-5; D remains ambiguous. V shed 6 bases and J shed 2 bases, with 10 bases lying between them. CDR1 is MNHEY, CDR2 SMNVEV, per germline (reference sequence). CDR3 length: 13 amino acids. In DNA form, the CDR3 reads TGTGCCAGCAGGGGCTTATCACAAGAGACCCAGTACTTC. This sequence encodes CASRGLSQETQYF.

This chain uses TRBV5-4 with TRBJ1-3; possible D gene TRBD1, 5 bases. Trimming removed 7 bases at V and 2 bases at J, with 16 bases between. The CDR3 covers 15 residues. CDR1 is SGHNT, CDR2 YYREEE, per germline (reference sequence). The CDR3 loop is CASSVGQAPGNTIYF. The CDR3, as DNA: TGTGCCAGCTCGGTCGGACAAGCTCCTGGAAACACCATATATTTT.

This chain joins TRBV29-1 and TRBJ2-1, with a tentative D call TRBD2 (6 bases). The CDR3 covers 15 residues. The germline V and J ends were trimmed by 7 bases and 2 bases, with 18 bases remaining between them. CDR1 and CDR2 (germline): SQVTM, ANQGSEA. The CDR3 bases are TGCAGCGCACTGGGGAAGGACTACGCCTACAATGAGCAGTTCTTC. Translated: CSALGKDYAYNEQFF.

This chain connects TRBV27 to TRBJ2-7; possibly TRBD2 for D (5 bases). V was cut by 3 bases and J by 3 bases, with 9 bases left in between. Per the germline V gene, CDR1 is MNHEY and CDR2 is SMNVEV (reference sequence). CDR3 size: 13 residues. Here the CDR3 reads CASSFGRDYEQYF. The CDR3 nucleotides are TGTGCCAGCAGTTTCGGACGGGACTACGAGCAGTACTTC.

The chain is built from TRBV27 and TRBJ2-7; D is unclear. The CDR3 runs to 11 residues. Looked up from germline, CDR1 is MNHEY and CDR2 is SMNVEV (reference sequence). V lost 8 bases and J lost 6, with 11 bases in between. For the CDR3, the DNA is TGTGCCAGCCTACTTGGTTCCGAGCAGTACTTC. It translates to CASLLGSEQYF.

This chain links TRBV14 with TRBJ1-4, with D perhaps matching TRBD1 (5 bases). CDR1 is SGHDN and CDR2 is FVKESK in the germline V gene. The V gene lost 6 bases and the J gene lost 8 bases, with 13 bases spanning the gap. The CDR3 has 13 residues. The CDR3 DNA reads as TGTGCCAGCAGACCTTTTGGGGGGGAAAAACTGTTTTTT. Residues: CASRPFGGEKLFF.

The chain joins TRBV27 to TRBJ1-2; tentatively, D is TRBD1 (5 bases). The CDR3 runs 14 residues. Trimming took 3 bases from V and 2 from J, leaving 10 bases between them. Germline V CDR1 and CDR2: MNHEY, SMNVEV (reference sequence). In DNA form, the CDR3 reads TGTGCCAGCAGTTTGGGGGGAGGGAACTATGGCTACACCTTC. Translating it yields CASSLGGGNYGYTF.

The rearrangement uses TRBV27 and TRBJ1-6; 8 bases agree with TRBD1. Per germline, CDR1 MNHEY and CDR2 SMNVEV (reference sequence). V lost 0 bases, J lost 4 bases, and 2 bases stayed unmatched. The CDR3 is 16 amino acids. CDR3 in amino acids: CASSLSTGGYNSPLHF. CDR3 sequence (DNA): TGTGCCAGCAGTTTATCCACAGGGGGGTATAATTCACCCCTCCACTTT.

The chain uses TRBV28 and TRBJ2-7; 9 bases align to TRBD1. CDR1 and CDR2 (germline): MDHEN, SYDVKM. V lost 5 bases, J lost 5 bases, and 4 bases stayed unmatched. The CDR3 is 13 amino acids. The DNA for the CDR3 is TGTGCCAGCAGTCTAACAGGGGGCGACGAGCAGTACTTC. This codes for CASSLTGGDEQYF.

This clone was seen more than once but under ten times. Other DNA sequences in the same sample also yield this CDR3. This chain links TRBV6-1 with TRBJ1-3, with D uncertain. V gave up 6 bases and J gave up 0 bases, with 12 bases separating them. The CDR3 covers 15 residues. CDR1 is MNHNS and CDR2 is SASEGT in the germline V gene. CDR3 protein: CASSPDWSSGNTIYF. CDR3 coding DNA: TGTGCCAGCAGCCCGGACTGGAGCTCTGGAAACACCATATATTTT.

This chain connects TRBV6-5 to TRBJ1-1; possibly TRBD1 for D (6 bases). Trimming left V 11 bases short and J 4 bases short, with 17 bases between. The CDR3 totals 13 residues. The germline V gene has CDR1 MNHEY and CDR2 SVGAGI. The CDR3 protein is CASLGGGGTEAFF. The CDR3 DNA reads as TGTGCCTCTTTAGGGGGGGGTGGCACTGAAGCTTTCTTT.

The chain recombines TRBV28 with TRBJ2-7, with 7 bases fitting TRBD1. Germline CDR1 MDHEN, CDR2 SYDVKM. V was pared by 2 bases and J by 2 bases, with 6 bases of the junction left unmatched. The CDR3 sequence is 15 residues long. The CDR3 region has the DNA TGTGCCAGCAGTTTACAACTTACAGGGGCCTACGAGCAGTACTTC. It yields the protein CASSLQLTGAYEQYF.

The V call is TRBV7-2, the J call TRBJ1-1; the match to TRBD1 covers 7 bases. The CDR3 is 14 residues long. Germline-derived CDR1 and CDR2 are SGHTA and FQGNSA. V lost 1 base to trimming and J lost 5 bases; unmatched junction nucleotides: 4. DNA of the CDR3: TGTGCCAGCAGCTTAGGGCAGGGGGTGACTGAAGCTTTCTTT. Translation: CASSLGQGVTEAFF.

This chain links TRBV7-8 with TRBJ2-5; D not resolved. V was shortened by 2 bases and J by 0 bases, with 4 bases between the two germline ends. The germline V gene encodes CDR1 SGHVS and CDR2 FQNEAQ. The CDR3 covers 13 residues. The CDR3, as DNA: TGTGCCAGCAGCTTACCGTACCAAGAGACCCAGTACTTC. It is translated as CASSLPYQETQYF.